Listed below are T cell receptor beta chains from one sample, sequenced in a study of memory CD4+ T cells and cytomegalovirus serostatus. Clones were read by immunoSEQ multiplex PCR, and TCRdb kept only the in-frame ones, dropping some. The sample has 40,000 to 55,000 clones; under 80% are singletons. The material sequenced was memory CD4+ T cells from blood. Receptors were obtained from an adult in good health and CMV-seronegative. Both conserved end residues are part of each CDR3. D genes are given only for firm matches. Size tells how often a clone was seen (once, few, many) or the class of an expanded clone, and some rows leave it out.

TRBJ2-1	TRBD2	-	TRBV6-5	CASRISTSDYNEQFF	TGTGCCAGCCGCATTTCGACTAGCGACTACAATGAGCAGTTCTTC
TRBJ1-4	-	-	TRBV28	CASSLTGSSGEKLFF	TGTGCCAGCAGTTTAACAGGTTCTTCAGGGGAAAAACTGTTTTTT
TRBJ2-7	TRBD1	-	TRBV5-1	CASRTEGASYEQYF	TGCGCCAGCAGGACTGAGGGGGCGTCCTACGAGCAGTACTTC
TRBJ2-2	TRBD2	-	TRBV7-9	CASSRAGVHTGELFF	TGTGCCAGCAGCAGGGCGGGGGTCCACACCGGGGAGCTGTTTTTT
TRBJ2-3	TRBD1	-	TRBV28	CASSFPGGDTQYF	TGTGCCAGCAGTTTTCCAGGGGGAGATACGCAGTATTTT
TRBJ1-2	-	once	TRBV29-1	CSVEWMDGYTF	TGCAGCGTTGAGTGGATGGATGGCTACACCTTC
TRBJ2-7	-	-	TRBV15	CTTSRDPGGSEQYF	TGTACCACCAGCAGAGATCCAGGGGGGTCCGAGCAGTACTTC
TRBJ1-2	-	once	TRBV2	CASSEKGISYGYTF	TGTGCCAGCAGTGAAAAAGGGATTAGCTATGGCTACACCTTC
TRBJ2-7	-	-	TRBV2	CASTLNRGGEQYF	TGTGCCAGCACCTTGAACAGGGGAGGCGAGCAGTACTTC
TRBJ2-7	TRBD2	few	TRBV11-2	CASSPTTSAGAYEQYF	TGTGCCAGCAGCCCAACTACGAGTGCGGGAGCCTACGAGCAGTACTTC
TRBJ2-1	TRBD2	-	TRBV4-1	CASSLASGREASEQFF	TGCGCCAGCAGCCTAGCTAGCGGGAGGGAGGCAAGTGAGCAGTTCTTC
TRBJ2-7	-	few	TRBV7-8	CASSFYSNYEQYF	TGTGCCAGCAGCTTCTACAGTAACTACGAGCAGTACTTC
TRBJ2-7	-	-	TRBV6-1	CASSEVDRPYEQYF	TGTGCCAGCAGTGAGGTCGACAGACCCTACGAGCAGTACTTC
TRBJ1-2	TRBD1	-	TRBV29-1	CSVKAGTGGTYGYTF	TGCAGCGTTAAGGCCGGGACAGGGGGTACCTATGGCTACACCTTC
TRBJ2-1	-	-	TRBV6-1	CASSERGTGVGGEQFF	TGTGCCAGCAGTGAGAGGGGGACGGGAGTAGGAGGTGAGCAGTTCTTC
TRBJ2-3	TRBD1	-	TRBV5-4	CATGGTGGDNTQYF	TGTGCCACTGGGGGGACAGGGGGGGATAATACGCAGTATTTT
TRBJ2-1	-	-	TRBV28	CASSWRGEGSYNEQFF	TGTGCCAGCAGTTGGAGGGGAGAGGGGTCCTACAATGAGCAGTTCTTC
TRBJ2-1	TRBD1	-	TRBV7-9	CASSSGQGANEQFF	TGTGCCAGCAGCTCGGGGCAGGGGGCCAATGAGCAGTTCTTC
TRBJ1-5	TRBD1	-	TRBV2	CASRGGTGPLQPQHF	TGTGCCAGCAGAGGAGGGACAGGGCCCCTCCAGCCCCAGCATTTT
TRBJ1-2	-	-	TRBV28	CASRPVVKIGYTF	TGTGCCAGCAGACCTGTAGTTAAGATTGGCTACACCTTC
TRBJ2-6	TRBD1	-	TRBV28	CASSPGTAGGTGANVLTF	TGTGCCAGCAGCCCTGGGACAGCCGGTGGGACTGGGGCCAACGTCCTGACTTTC
TRBJ1-5	-	few	TRBV28	CASSSQPHQPQHF	TGTGCCAGCAGTTCACAGCCCCATCAGCCCCAGCATTTT
TRBJ2-1	TRBD2	-	TRBV27	CASSLLGTSGSKVEQFF	TGTGCCAGCAGTTTATTGGGGACTAGCGGGAGTAAGGTTGAGCAGTTCTTC
TRBJ2-7	TRBD2	-	TRBV19	CASSPNSGSGSYEQYF	TGTGCCAGTAGTCCAAATAGCGGGAGTGGCTCCTACGAGCAGTACTTC
TRBJ2-2	-	-	TRBV11-2	CASSLDKISGELFF	TGTGCCAGCAGCTTAGATAAAATTTCCGGGGAGCTGTTTTTT
TRBJ1-2	TRBD1	-	TRBV11-2	CASSLQGAGGGYTF	TGTGCCAGCAGCCTACAGGGGGCAGGAGGTGGCTACACCTTC
TRBJ1-2	-	-	TRBV7-9	CASSLGVGGYTF	TGTGCCAGCAGCTTAGGGGTCGGTGGCTACACCTTC
TRBJ2-2	-	-	TRBV5-1	CASSLAGVGLNTGELFF	TGCGCCAGCAGCTTGGCCGGGGTAGGGTTGAACACCGGGGAGCTGTTTTTT
TRBJ2-3	TRBD2	few	TRBV6-6	CASKPREDTDTQYF	TGTGCCAGCAAGCCGCGGGAGGACACAGATACGCAGTATTTT
TRBJ1-4	-	-	TRBV5-1	CASSFGRQGVGSEKLFF	TGCGCCAGCAGCTTTGGTAGGCAGGGAGTCGGATCTGAAAAACTGTTTTTT
TRBJ2-7	-	-	TRBV28	CASRDIYEQYF	TGTGCCAGCAGGGACATCTACGAGCAGTACTTC
TRBJ1-1	-	-	TRBV5-1	CASSIGTGLNTEAFF	TGCGCCAGCAGCATTGGGACGGGCCTCAACACTGAAGCTTTCTTT
TRBJ2-7	TRBD2	-	TRBV6-5	CASSLRGLGEQYF	TGTGCCAGCAGCCTCAGGGGACTAGGCGAGCAGTACTTC
TRBJ2-2	-	few	TRBV14	CASSHPSYRANTGELFF	TGTGCCAGCAGCCATCCCTCGTACAGGGCGAACACCGGGGAGCTGTTTTTT
TRBJ2-6	TRBD1	few	TRBV9	CASSVGGPGQGASGANVLTF	TGTGCCAGCAGCGTAGGCGGCCCGGGACAGGGGGCAAGTGGGGCCAACGTCCTGACTTTC
TRBJ1-5	TRBD1	-	TRBV6-5	CASSYDDRAAGQPQHF	TGTGCCAGCAGTTACGATGACAGGGCGGCCGGTCAGCCCCAGCATTTT
TRBJ2-3	-	-	TRBV5-1	CASSFTTDTQYF	TGCGCCAGCAGCTTTACCACAGATACGCAGTATTTT
TRBJ2-7	-	medium-sized	TRBV6-5	CASSGGPSEQYF	TGTGCCAGCAGTGGGGGACCGTCCGAGCAGTACTTC
TRBJ1-5	-	-	TRBV2	CAGRQVMNQPQHF	TGTGCCGGAAGACAGGTAATGAATCAGCCCCAGCATTTT
TRBJ2-7	-	-	TRBV10-3	CAISELRVTGFSYEQYF	TGTGCCATCAGTGAGTTGAGGGTGACAGGTTTCTCCTACGAGCAGTACTTC
TRBJ1-2	TRBD1	-	TRBV5-6	CASSPDREDGYTF	TGTGCCAGCAGCCCGGACAGGGAGGATGGCTACACCTTC
TRBJ2-7	TRBD2	-	TRBV29-1	CSATSASGSSPSEQYF	TGCAGCGCCACGTCCGCTAGCGGGAGTAGTCCCTCCGAGCAGTACTTC
TRBJ1-1	-	few	TRBV29-1	CSVLESTEAFF	TGCAGCGTTCTTGAGAGCACTGAAGCTTTCTTT
TRBJ2-7	-	-	TRBV5-6	CASSHRDEQYF	TGTGCCAGCAGCCACAGGGACGAGCAGTACTTC
TRBJ2-1	-	few	TRBV15	CATSPFGSYNEQFF	TGTGCCACCAGCCCGTTCGGGTCCTACAATGAGCAGTTCTTC
TRBJ2-1	-	-	TRBV6-5	CASSYDRQNNEQFF	TGTGCCAGCAGTTACGACAGACAGAACAATGAGCAGTTCTTC
TRBJ1-4	-	few	TRBV30	CAGGRQLEKLFF	TGTGCCGGGGGGAGACAGCTTGAAAAACTGTTTTTT
TRBJ2-5	TRBD2	-	TRBV19	CASSLAGAETQYF	TGTGCCAGTAGTTTAGCGGGAGCTGAGACCCAGTACTTC
TRBJ2-5	-	-	TRBV29-1	CSVAGTTQETQYF	TGCAGCGTCGCCGGGACAACACAAGAGACCCAGTACTTC
TRBJ1-2	TRBD1	once	TRBV5-8	CASSLLRGQGVGYTF	TGTGCCAGCAGCTTGTTACGAGGACAGGGGGTCGGCTACACCTTC
TRBJ1-4	-	-	TRBV28	CASRSEGRGNEKLFF	TGTGCCAGCAGATCGGAGGGACGGGGCAATGAAAAACTGTTTTTT
TRBJ2-7	-	-	TRBV6-5	CASSYQPLLGEQYF	TGTGCCAGCAGTTACCAACCGCTACTCGGAGAGCAGTACTTC
TRBJ1-5	-	-	TRBV6-1	CASSVQGGNQPQHF	TGTGCCAGCAGTGTTCAGGGTGGCAATCAGCCCCAGCATTTT
TRBJ1-5	-	few	TRBV2	CASSERGTSNQPQHF	TGTGCCAGCAGTGAACGGGGCACCTCCAATCAGCCCCAGCATTTT
TRBJ2-1	-	-	TRBV11-2	CASRAAGPLYNEQFF	TGTGCCAGCAGAGCCGCGGGGCCCCTCTACAATGAGCAGTTCTTC
TRBJ2-1	-	-	TRBV5-4	CASSLVSNEQFF	TGTGCCAGCAGCTTGGTCTCTAATGAGCAGTTCTTC